These 28 T cell receptor beta chains were all obtained from the same sample, sequenced in a study of beta chain features in type 1 diabetes. Study observations and caveats: Among all four CD4+ subsets, Type 1 diabetes patients had TCRB CDR3s that were moderately but significantly shorter.

These receptors' targets are unknown. The authors reverse transcribed all of the isolated RNA, so sequencing captured expressed TCRB transcripts. The method was immunoSEQ multiplex PCR; TCRdb's version includes in-frame clones alone and lacks a portion of them. The sample records 250,000 to 350,000 clones, approximately 16% being singletons. Specimen: naive CD4+ T cells from blood. These receptors all stem from a man between 18 and 35 years old with type 1 diabetes.

V usage is TRBV5-1 and J usage is TRBJ2-1; TRBD2 agrees at 9 bases. V lost 4 bases to trimming and J lost 4 bases; unmatched junction nucleotides: 9. The germline CDR1 and CDR2 sequences are SGHRS and YFSETQ. The CDR3 contains 16 residues. The DNA of the CDR3 is TGCGCCAGCAGCCGGGGAACGACTAGCGGATACAATGAGCAGTTCTTC. Translation gives CASSRGTTSGYNEQFF.

This clone was counted only a few times. V usage is TRBV19 and J usage is TRBJ2-2; 11 bases align to TRBD2. V was clipped by 8 bases and J by 5 bases; unmatched bases: 7. The CDR3 consists of 15 residues. Germline V lookup: CDR1 LNHDA, CDR2 SQIVND (reference sequence). The CDR3 DNA is TGTGCCAGTCATCCGACTAGCGGGACTACCGGGGAGCTGTTTTTT. Amino acid sequence: CASHPTSGTTGELFF.

This clone was seen a handful of times. V gene TRBV28 combines with J gene TRBJ2-3, with 11 bases aligning to TRBD2. Germline V gene data show CDR1 as MDHEN and CDR2 as SYDVKM. Losses at the gene ends were 5 bases for V and 9 bases for J; bases not matched to a gene: 16. The CDR3 totals 17 residues. CDR3 in DNA: TGTGCCAGCAGTGACCTAGCGGGGGGCGATATGGGGTACACGCAGTATTTT. This gives the protein CASSDLAGGDMGYTQYF.

The V gene is TRBV6-5, the J gene TRBJ2-7, with D unclear. Trimming removed 6 bases from V and 2 bases from J, with 11 bases in between. Germline CDR1 is MNHEY and CDR2 is SVGAGI. This CDR3 contains 13 residues. The CDR3 protein is CASRKEVTYEQYF. For the CDR3, the DNA is TGTGCCAGCAGAAAAGAGGTTACCTACGAGCAGTACTTC.

This clone was seen more than once but under ten times. The chain uses TRBV28 and TRBJ2-5; 12 positions agree with TRBD2. J lost 5 bases, V lost 4 bases, and 8 bases had no gene match. CDR3 length equals 16 residues. CDR1 and CDR2 from the germline V gene are MDHEN and SYDVKM. As DNA, the CDR3 is TGTGCCAGCAGTTCTCGACTAGCGGGGGTCCGTGAGACCCAGTACTTC. Residues: CASSSRLAGVRETQYF.

The chain employs TRBV28 and TRBJ2-7, with 8 nucleotides matching TRBD1. The trim removed 7 bases at V and 0 bases at J, leaving 5 bases unmatched. CDR1 MDHEN and CDR2 SYDVKM come from the germline V gene. The CDR3 is 14 amino acids. The CDR3, as DNA: TGTGCCAGCAATTCTGGACAGGGCTCCTACGAGCAGTACTTC. It codes for CASNSGQGSYEQYF.

The J gene is TRBJ2-7, the V gene TRBV5-1, with TRBD2 identical over 8 bases. There are 18 residues in the CDR3. In germline, CDR1 is SGHRS, CDR2 YFSETQ. V lost 0 bases, J lost 0 bases, and 11 bases stayed unmatched. The CDR3 loop is CASSLVLADTTISYEQYF. Written as DNA, the CDR3 is TGCGCCAGCAGCTTGGTACTAGCGGACACTACAATCTCCTACGAGCAGTACTTC.

This clone was seen a handful of times. This rearrangement joins TRBV28 to TRBJ2-5; TRBD2 matches at 9 bases. The CDR3 totals 15 residues. V lost 6 bases, J lost 4 bases, and 9 bases stayed unmatched. Germline V lookup: CDR1 MDHEN, CDR2 SYDVKM. The CDR3 nucleotides read TGTGCCAGCAGACCCGGGACTAGCACCCCAGAGACCCAGTACTTC. Its protein product is CASRPGTSTPETQYF.

The CDR3 DNA reads TGTGCCATCAGTGAGAATGAGGAACAGCCCCAGCATTTT. It encodes CAISENEEQPQHF. This rearrangement joins TRBV10-3 to TRBJ1-5; D not certain. The CDR3 is 13 amino acids. Germline V CDR1 and CDR2: ENHRY, SYGVKD. Trimming took 2 bases from V and 7 from J, leaving 9 bases between them.

The chain carries TRBV5-1 and TRBJ1-1; TRBD1 matches 9 bases. The germline V gene has CDR1 SGHRS and CDR2 YFSETQ. The ends lost 2 bases at V and 1 base at J; junction bases unmatched: 21. The length of the CDR3 is 21 residues. As DNA, the CDR3 is TGCGCCAGCAGCTTACCCCGGGACAGGGCCCTCAAGGGTTTGGAGAACACTGAAGCTTTCTTT. It is translated as CASSLPRDRALKGLENTEAFF.

The chain is built from TRBV7-9 and TRBJ2-7; TRBD1 agrees at 8 bases. The CDR3 length is 15 residues. J was trimmed by 3 bases and V by 5 bases; bases with no gene match: 9. Germline-derived CDR1 and CDR2 are SEHNR and FQNEAQ (reference sequence). The CDR3 nucleotides are TGTGCCAGCAGCCCTCAGGGGGCCCTCCTCTACGAGCAGTACTTC. This translates into CASSPQGALLYEQYF. The full variable domain, rest sourced from reference TRBV7-9 and TRBJ2-7, is DTGVSQNPRHKITKRGQNVTFRCDPISEHNRLYWYRQTLGQGPEFLTYFQNEAQLEKSRLLSDRFSAERPKGSFSTLEIQRTEQGDSAMYLCASSPQGALLYEQYFGPGTRLTVT.

This clone was seen a handful of times. The chain carries TRBV28 and TRBJ1-1; no definite D call. V gave up 6 bases and J gave up 2 bases, with 4 bases separating them. The germline V gene has CDR1 MDHEN and CDR2 SYDVKM. This CDR3 region has 11 residues. The CDR3 region is CASRHNTEAFF. For the CDR3, the DNA is TGTGCCAGCAGACATAACACTGAAGCTTTCTTT.

This clone was counted only a few times. J is TRBJ2-5 and V is TRBV28, with a weak D call TRBD1 (6 bases). Deletions cut 6 bases from V and 2 bases from J, with 16 bases between. This CDR3 has 15 residues. Germline CDR1 and CDR2: MDHEN and SYDVKM. The CDR3 loop is CASRTLDRFQETQYF. In nucleotides, the CDR3 is TGTGCCAGCAGAACTCTGGACAGATTTCAAGAGACCCAGTACTTC.

The CDR3 region has the DNA TGTGCCTGGAGTGTACTCAGCGCTTACAATGAGCAGTTCTTC. It encodes CAWSVLSAYNEQFF. J is TRBJ2-1 and V is TRBV30; no definite D call. Germline CDR1 is GTSNPN and CDR2 is SVGIG (reference sequence). V lost 0 bases and J 4 bases, leaving 10 bases between the germline ends. The CDR3 has 14 residues. The variable domain in full, with the rest retrieved from reference TRBV30 and TRBJ2-1, is SQTIHQWPATLVQPVGSPLSLECTVEGTSNPNLYWYRQAAGRGLQLLFYSVGIGQISSEVPQNLSASRPQDRQFILSSKKLLLSDSGFYLCAWSVLSAYNEQFFGPGTRLTVL.

The rearrangement joins TRBV5-6 to TRBJ1-6, with D unclear. Germline CDR1 is SGHDT and CDR2 is YYEEEE. The CDR3 is 14 residues long. Trimming removed 0 bases at V and 12 bases at J, with 13 bases between. The CDR3 DNA follows: TGTGCCAGCAGCTTGGAGAATCTGGGAGGACCCCTCCACTTT. This encodes CASSLENLGGPLHF.

This clone was seen a few times. This chain uses TRBV7-2 with TRBJ2-3, with 11 bases lining up with TRBD2. CDR3 size: 16 residues. The V gene end was trimmed by 3 bases and the J gene end by 4 bases; junction bases not matched to a gene: 6. The germline gives CDR1 SGHTA, CDR2 FQGNSA. CDR3: CASSFRLAGGPDTQYF. CDR3 in DNA: TGTGCCAGCAGCTTTCGGCTAGCGGGAGGCCCAGATACGCAGTATTTT.

Only a few counts were recorded for this clone. J is TRBJ1-1 and V is TRBV30; D might be TRBD1 (5 bases). Germline CDR1 GTSNPN, CDR2 SVGIG (reference sequence). CDR3 length equals 13 residues. Trimming cost V 1 base and J 2 bases, with 8 bases left between them. The CDR3 nucleotides read TGTGCCTGGAGTGCTACAGGAAACACTGAAGCTTTCTTT. Residues: CAWSATGNTEAFF.

The rearrangement uses TRBV15 and TRBJ1-5; tentative D call: TRBD1 (6 bases). Germline V gene sequence: CDR1 LNHNV, CDR2 YYDKDF (reference sequence). This CDR3 region has 14 residues. Between the trimmed V and J ends, which lost 3 bases and 5 bases, there was a span of 11 bases. The CDR3 nucleotides are TGTGCCACCAGCAGTAGAGGGACACATCAGCCCCAGCATTTT. Amino acid sequence: CATSSRGTHQPQHF.

This clone was observed a handful of times. V gene TRBV4-1 combines with J gene TRBJ1-1; D not certain. Deletions cut 0 bases from V and 4 bases from J, with 12 bases between. Per germline, CDR1 MGHRA and CDR2 YSYEKL. The CDR3 sequence is 15 residues long. The CDR3 loop is CASSQDRGVGTEAFF. The CDR3 DNA follows: TGCGCCAGCAGCCAAGATCGAGGCGTTGGCACTGAAGCTTTCTTT.

This chain connects TRBV4-2 to TRBJ2-3, with 10 bases that match TRBD1. Germline CDR1 reads LGHNA; CDR2 reads YNFKEQ. The CDR3 loop spans 17 amino acids. Trimming cost V 0 bases and J 6 bases; bases outside gene matches: 9. The CDR3 loop reads CASSQDGDRGSGDTQYF. CDR3 DNA sequence: TGTGCCAGCAGCCAAGATGGGGACAGGGGATCCGGGGATACGCAGTATTTT.

V and J are TRBV6-5 and TRBJ2-3, with D unclear. Trimming left V 0 bases short and J 0 bases short, with 7 bases between. This CDR3 has 15 amino acids. Germline-derived CDR1 and CDR2 are MNHEY and SVGAGI. CDR3 sequence (DNA): TGTGCCAGCAGTTACTCTTTACTTAGCACAGATACGCAGTATTTT. Translating it yields CASSYSLLSTDTQYF.

The chain joins TRBV9 to TRBJ2-6; D is undetermined. The CDR3 totals 16 residues. The germline V gene has CDR1 SGDLS and CDR2 YYNGEE. V was trimmed by 1 base and J by 0 bases, leaving 8 bases between them. The CDR3 loop reads CASSVSRVSGANVLTF. The CDR3 DNA follows: TGTGCCAGCAGCGTATCTAGAGTCTCTGGGGCCAACGTCCTGACTTTC.

This clone was recorded a few times. This chain links TRBV19 with TRBJ1-2, with 8 bases aligning to TRBD1. CDR3 size: 12 residues. CDR1 and CDR2 (germline): LNHDA, SQIVND (reference sequence). With 10 bases clipped from V and 4 bases from J, the junction kept 5 bases outside the gene matches. The CDR3 protein is CATQTGVYGYTF. The CDR3 nucleotides read TGTGCCACCCAGACAGGGGTCTATGGCTACACCTTC.

This clone appeared a few times. This chain links TRBV6-5 with TRBJ2-3, with D perhaps TRBD1 (6 bases). Trimming cost V 4 bases and J 5 bases, with 10 bases left between them. Germline-derived CDR1 and CDR2 are MNHEY and SVGAGI. The CDR3 sequence is 13 residues long. The CDR3 sequence: CASSLGAGDTQYF. The CDR3 region has the DNA TGTGCCAGCAGTTTGGGGGCGGGAGATACGCAGTATTTT.

The chain's CDR3 is CASSFSADGIQYF. The DNA of the CDR3 is TGTGCCAGCAGTTTCAGCGCGGATGGCATTCAGTACTTC. This sequence joins TRBV28 and TRBJ2-4; the D is unclear. Germline assignment: CDR1 MDHEN and CDR2 SYDVKM. The ends were cut back, 3 bases at V and 9 bases at J, with 12 bases in the middle. There are 13 residues in the CDR3.

The table lists this clone with a few counts. The genes are TRBV18 and TRBJ2-2; 7 bases are a match to TRBD1. V lost 3 bases and J lost 1; bases outside the gene matches: 5. CDR3 length equals 16 residues. Germline-derived CDR1 and CDR2 are KGHSH and LQKENI. The CDR3 loop is CASSPEGGLNTGELFF. The CDR3 coding sequence is TGTGCCAGCTCACCTGAAGGGGGCTTGAACACCGGGGAGCTGTTTTTT.

This rearrangement joins TRBV19 to TRBJ1-2; the match to TRBD1 covers 9 bases. The germline CDR1 and CDR2 sequences are LNHDA and SQIVND (reference sequence). This CDR3 has 15 amino acids. Trimming cost V 5 bases and J 6 bases; bases outside gene matches: 10. The CDR3 coding sequence is TGTGCCAGTAGTCCGCCGGGACAGGGACGAAATGGCTACACCTTC. Translated, it gives CASSPPGQGRNGYTF.

This clone was seen a few times. The chain employs TRBV19 and TRBJ1-1; D remains unclear. The CDR3 totals 13 residues. Trimming shortened V by 5 bases and J by 1 base, and 8 bases separated the two germline ends. Germline V gene sequence: CDR1 LNHDA, CDR2 SQIVND (reference sequence). This CDR3 is CASSPERNTEAFF. The CDR3 DNA reads as TGTGCCAGTAGTCCTGAGAGGAACACTGAAGCTTTCTTT.